The rows below give T cell receptor beta chains drawn from one sample of a study of blood T cell repertoires in COVID-19. Libraries were prepared by immunoSEQ multiplex PCR; TCRdb keeps only in-frame clonotypes and omits some of them. Of 20,000 to 30,000 clones listed, 94% are singletons. Material: peripheral blood. The receptors here all came from a human donor with active COVID-19. The donor label of this sample is uncertain. CDR3s include the opening cysteine and the closing phenylalanine or tryptophan. A D gene is named only where the DNA matches it firmly. Clone size, where shown, is once, few, many, or a class for clones that have expanded.

size: NA; J: TRBJ2-5; V: TRBV5-1; D: NA; DNA: TGCGCCAGCAGTTCCTACCAGGACACCGCCCCGACCCAGTACTTC; CDR3: CASSSYQDTAPTQYF
size: once; J: TRBJ1-2; V: TRBV6-5; D: TRBD1; DNA: TGTGCCAGCAGTTACCGAGGGACAGGACCGAACTATGGCTACACCTTC; CDR3: CASSYRGTGPNYGYTF
size: once; J: TRBJ2-2; V: TRBV5-1; D: NA; DNA: TGCGCCAGCAGCTTATTGGGGGGCGGGGAGCTGTTTTTT; CDR3: CASSLLGGGELFF
size: NA; J: TRBJ1-5; V: TRBV7-6; D: NA; DNA: TGTGCCAGCAGCTTAGAAGGGACTCTTGAGGGCAATCAGCCCCAGCATTTT; CDR3: CASSLEGTLEGNQPQHF
size: NA; J: TRBJ1-1; V: TRBV19; D: NA; DNA: TGTGCCAGTAGTATTTGGTCAGGGAACACTGAAGCTTTCTTT; CDR3: CASSIWSGNTEAFF
size: NA; J: TRBJ1-1; V: TRBV10-1; D: TRBD1; DNA: TGCGCCAGCAGTGAGGCAGGGGGCAGGACTGAAGCTTTCTTT; CDR3: CASSEAGGRTEAFF
size: NA; J: TRBJ2-7; V: TRBV6-5; D: TRBD1; DNA: TGTGCCAGCAGTTACCGGGACAGGGAGTTTTACGAGCAGTACTTC; CDR3: CASSYRDREFYEQYF
size: NA; J: TRBJ2-1; V: TRBV18; D: TRBD2; DNA: TGTGCCAGCTCACCCCAACGGCCGGGACTAGGTCATGGGTATGAGCAGTTCTTC; CDR3: CASSPQRPGLGHGYEQFF
size: NA; J: TRBJ2-7; V: TRBV19; D: TRBD1; DNA: TGTGCCAGTAGCCCTGACAGGGTATCCGAGCAGTACTTC; CDR3: CASSPDRVSEQYF
size: NA; J: TRBJ2-1; V: TRBV5-1; D: TRBD2; DNA: TGCGCCAGCAGCCGTGGGACTAGCGGGAGCGACTCCTACAATGAGCAGTTCTTC; CDR3: CASSRGTSGSDSYNEQFF
size: few; J: TRBJ1-1; V: TRBV6-5; D: NA; DNA: TGTGCCAGCATCCCGGGACACACAGAGGACACTGAAGCTTTCTTT; CDR3: CASIPGHTEDTEAFF
size: NA; J: TRBJ2-5; V: TRBV29-1; D: NA; DNA: TGCTCCACAGGGTCGGAGACCCAGTACTTC; CDR3: CSTGSETQYF
size: NA; J: TRBJ2-5; V: TRBV27; D: TRBD2; DNA: TGTGCCAGCAGTTTAATCGGAAGCGGGGGGCAAGAGACCCAGTACTTC; CDR3: CASSLIGSGGQETQYF
size: few; J: TRBJ1-6; V: TRBV27; D: TRBD1; DNA: TGTGCCAGCAGTGGGATCGGGCAGGGGGGTTCACCCCTCCACTTT; CDR3: CASSGIGQGGSPLHF
size: NA; J: TRBJ2-5; V: TRBV5-4; D: TRBD2; DNA: TGTGCCAGCAGCTTGACCGGGACTAGCTATGAGACCCAGTACTTC; CDR3: CASSLTGTSYETQYF
size: NA; J: TRBJ2-3; V: TRBV3-1/TRBV3-2; D: TRBD2; DNA: TGTGCCAGCAGCCCGACTAGCGGGTCTTCCCGCACAGATACGCAGTATTTT; CDR3: CASSPTSGSSRTDTQYF
size: once; J: TRBJ2-7; V: TRBV11-2; D: TRBD2; DNA: TGTGCCAGCAGCTCCTTGGGAACTAGCGGGACCTACGAGCAGTACTTC; CDR3: CASSSLGTSGTYEQYF
size: NA; J: TRBJ2-3; V: TRBV5-1; D: NA; DNA: TGCGCCAGCAGCTTGGGGTCCAGGGGATACACAGATACGCAGTATTTT; CDR3: CASSLGSRGYTDTQYF
size: once; J: TRBJ2-7; V: TRBV27; D: TRBD1; DNA: TGTGCCAGCAGTTCAGGGGGCTCCTACGAGCAGTACTTC; CDR3: CASSSGGSYEQYF
size: NA; J: TRBJ1-3; V: TRBV7-9; D: NA; DNA: TGTGCCAGCAGCCCACAGGGAGTAACGAGCTCTGGAAACACCATATATTTT; CDR3: CASSPQGVTSSGNTIYF
size: once; J: TRBJ2-6; V: TRBV4-1; D: TRBD1; DNA: TGCGCCAGCAGCCAGGACAGGGGTGATGCTGGGGCCAACGTCCTGACTTTC; CDR3: CASSQDRGDAGANVLTF
size: NA; J: TRBJ1-2; V: TRBV7-2; D: NA; DNA: TGTGCCAGCAGCTTAATCGGCTATGGCTACACCTTC; CDR3: CASSLIGYGYTF
size: NA; J: TRBJ2-7; V: TRBV18; D: NA; DNA: TGTGCCAGCTCCCCCGTGGGAGGCCCAGGTGGGGAGCAGTACTTC; CDR3: CASSPVGGPGGEQYF
size: NA; J: TRBJ1-5; V: TRBV18; D: TRBD1; DNA: TGTGCCAGCTCCCCTGGACAGGGAAGTCAGCCCCAGCATTTT; CDR3: CASSPGQGSQPQHF
size: NA; J: TRBJ1-4; V: TRBV28; D: NA; DNA: TGTGCCAGCAGTTTGGTTGTGAGCGGGCCCCTAACTAATGAAAAACTGTTTTTT; CDR3: CASSLVVSGPLTNEKLFF
size: NA; J: TRBJ2-1; V: TRBV18; D: TRBD2; DNA: TGTGCCAGCTCACCACTTTCGCGGGAGTCGTACAATGAGCAGTTCTTC; CDR3: CASSPLSRESYNEQFF
size: NA; J: TRBJ2-7; V: TRBV12-5; D: NA; DNA: TGTGCTAGTGGTTTGGATCACATCTACGAGCAGTACTTC; CDR3: CASGLDHIYEQYF
size: NA; J: TRBJ2-1; V: TRBV28; D: NA; DNA: TGTGCCAGCAGTTTATTATCCGGCAATGAGCAGTTCTTC; CDR3: CASSLLSGNEQFF
size: NA; J: TRBJ2-2; V: TRBV6-5; D: NA; DNA: TGTGCCAGCAGTTACAGGAGGGTTGGGGAGCTGTTTTTT; CDR3: CASSYRRVGELFF
size: NA; J: TRBJ2-3; V: TRBV10-3; D: TRBD2; DNA: TGTGCCACCACCTCGGGACTAGCGGCACCTAGCACAGATACGCAGTATTTT; CDR3: CATTSGLAAPSTDTQYF
size: NA; J: TRBJ2-1; V: TRBV6-7; D: NA; DNA: TGTGCCAGCAGTTCCCCCCCTTTATACAATGAGCAGTTCTTC; CDR3: CASSSPPLYNEQFF
size: NA; J: TRBJ2-3; V: TRBV6-5; D: TRBD1; DNA: TGTGCCAGCAGTAACGGACAGGTTCCAGATACGCAGTATTTT; CDR3: CASSNGQVPDTQYF
size: NA; J: TRBJ2-7; V: TRBV28; D: TRBD1; DNA: TGTGCCAGCAGTTTCGGACAGGTCGACTCCTACGAGCAGTACTTC; CDR3: CASSFGQVDSYEQYF
size: NA; J: TRBJ2-2; V: TRBV6-1; D: TRBD2; DNA: TGTGCCAGCAGTGGGTTCTGGACTAGCGGGAACACCGGGGAGCTGTTTTTT; CDR3: CASSGFWTSGNTGELFF
size: NA; J: TRBJ1-2; V: TRBV12-3/TRBV12-4; D: NA; DNA: TGTGCCAGCAGTTCACAGGTCCTCTACACCTTC; CDR3: CASSSQVLYTF
size: NA; J: TRBJ1-2; V: TRBV6-5; D: TRBD1; DNA: TGTGCCAGCGGCGGACAGGAGGTCATCGGGGGCTACACCTTC; CDR3: CASGGQEVIGGYTF
size: NA; J: TRBJ2-3; V: TRBV5-4; D: TRBD2; DNA: TGTGCCAGCAGCGGGGATAGCGGGGGGTCACCCCATACGCAGTATTTT; CDR3: CASSGDSGGSPHTQYF
size: NA; J: TRBJ1-6; V: TRBV5-1; D: NA; DNA: TGCGCCAGCAGCTTGAATCTTTATAATTCACCCCTCCACTTT; CDR3: CASSLNLYNSPLHF
size: once; J: TRBJ2-7; V: TRBV7-8; D: TRBD1; DNA: TGTGCCAGCAGCGGAGGGACAGGAGGGTACTCCTACGAGCAGTACTTC; CDR3: CASSGGTGGYSYEQYF
size: NA; J: TRBJ1-1; V: TRBV5-6; D: TRBD1; DNA: TGTGCCAGCAGCGGGGCGACAGGGCTGGTCACTGAAGCTTTCTTT; CDR3: CASSGATGLVTEAFF
size: NA; J: TRBJ2-1; V: TRBV6-5; D: TRBD2; DNA: TGTGCCAGCGGGAGGGGTTACAATGAGCAGTTCTTC; CDR3: CASGRGYNEQFF
size: NA; J: TRBJ2-4; V: TRBV14; D: TRBD1; DNA: TGTGCCAGCAGCCGACAGGGCCCCCTAAAAAACATTCAGTACTTC; CDR3: CASSRQGPLKNIQYF
size: NA; J: TRBJ1-4; V: TRBV6-5; D: NA; DNA: TGTGCCAGCAGTAAGGACAGAGGTGAAAAACTGTTTTTT; CDR3: CASSKDRGEKLFF
size: NA; J: TRBJ1-2; V: TRBV18; D: NA; DNA: TGTGCCAGCTCATCCCAAAATTACCCGACAATAGCTAACTATGGCTACACCTTC; CDR3: CASSSQNYPTIANYGYTF
size: NA; J: TRBJ2-5; V: TRBV7-9; D: NA; DNA: TGTGCCAGCAGCTTAGCAGGAGGGGTAGAGACCCAGTACTTC; CDR3: CASSLAGGVETQYF
size: NA; J: TRBJ2-5; V: TRBV4-1; D: TRBD2; DNA: TGCGCCAGCAGCCAAGAAATTAGCGGGGGGCCGGGAGAGACCCAGTACTTC; CDR3: CASSQEISGGPGETQYF
size: NA; J: TRBJ1-5; V: TRBV11-2; D: NA; DNA: TGTGCCAGCAGCTTAGTTTCAGGGGGCAATCAGCCCCAGCATTTT; CDR3: CASSLVSGGNQPQHF
size: once; J: TRBJ1-6; V: TRBV3-1/TRBV3-2; D: TRBD1; DNA: TGTGCCAGCAGCCAAGGACAGTCTACCGGGACAGGGTCATCACCCCTCCACTTT; CDR3: CASSQGQSTGTGSSPLHF
size: NA; J: TRBJ2-3; V: TRBV6-5; D: NA; DNA: TGTGCCAGCAGTACCAGCGGTGGCACAGATACGCAGTATTTT; CDR3: CASSTSGGTDTQYF
size: NA; J: TRBJ2-7; V: TRBV5-6; D: TRBD1; DNA: TGTGCCAGCAGCTTGGGACAGGGGGAGCAGTACTTC; CDR3: CASSLGQGEQYF
size: NA; J: TRBJ2-2; V: TRBV7-2; D: NA; DNA: TGTGCCAGCTCGAGAATGACAATCCTCAGGGCCGGGGAGCTGTTTTTT; CDR3: CASSRMTILRAGELFF
size: NA; J: TRBJ1-5; V: TRBV7-2; D: NA; DNA: TGTGCCAGCAGCTTAGAAGGGGGATTATACGATCAGCCCCAGCATTTT; CDR3: CASSLEGGLYDQPQHF
size: once; J: TRBJ2-7; V: TRBV15; D: NA; DNA: TGTGCCACCAGAGGGGACAACACCTACGAGCAGTACTTC; CDR3: CATRGDNTYEQYF
size: NA; J: TRBJ2-7; V: TRBV7-9; D: TRBD1; DNA: TGTGCCAGCAGCTTAGCCATTTTAACCGGGACAGGGGGAGACGAGCAGTACTTC; CDR3: CASSLAILTGTGGDEQYF
size: once; J: TRBJ2-7; V: TRBV9; D: TRBD1; DNA: TGTGCCAGCAGCATCGGGACAGGGTCCTACGAGCAGTACTTC; CDR3: CASSIGTGSYEQYF